This entry features one TCR beta chain sequence. This clonotype occurred many times. Its antigen is currently not known. Nothing much larger sits one base from this clone, and base qualities are not available. The germline V gene supplies CDR1 SGHRS and CDR2 YFSETQ. V trim: 2 bases; J trim: 5 bases; unmatched bases: 6. There are 17 amino acids in the CDR3, from cysteine to phenylalanine inclusive. Of the read, only the CDR3 DNA is kept; its 51 bases are in frame from base 1. Library preparation employed PCR. Instrument used: Illumina HiSeq 2500. To normalize quantification of the TCRbeta repertoire, the TCR libraries were built with molecular barcoding that relied on unique molecular identifiers. The public reads were reprocessed in TCRdb via fastp at Q25 and MiXCR, keeping in-frame beta chains. Each record represents a unique CDR3 protein, reported with the most common genes and DNA among its rows. In all, the sample holds 260,000 or so distinct CDR3 sequences, and approximately 12% of those were seen once. The ten largest account for around 3% of the sample.

This sample is part of a study of T-cell reconstitution after alpha-beta-depleted transplantation in children (dated by TCRdb to about 2016). Broadly, across the study: The study quantitatively tracked T-cell immune reconstitution after TCRalphabeta/CD19-depleted allogeneic hematopoietic cell transplantation in children using TCR repertoire profiling.

The chain is made from TRBV5-1 and TRBJ2-2; TRBD2 matches 13 bases in the middle. The receptor comes from a human donor who donated a stem cell graft to a child with acute lymphoblastic leukemia. The input for sequencing was PBMCs from the stem cell graft donor, taken from the stem cell graft. The nucleotides read TGCGCCAGCAGCTTCCCGGGACTAGCGGGAAGGACCGGGGAGCTGTTTTTT. Its amino acids are CASSFPGLAGRTGELFF.